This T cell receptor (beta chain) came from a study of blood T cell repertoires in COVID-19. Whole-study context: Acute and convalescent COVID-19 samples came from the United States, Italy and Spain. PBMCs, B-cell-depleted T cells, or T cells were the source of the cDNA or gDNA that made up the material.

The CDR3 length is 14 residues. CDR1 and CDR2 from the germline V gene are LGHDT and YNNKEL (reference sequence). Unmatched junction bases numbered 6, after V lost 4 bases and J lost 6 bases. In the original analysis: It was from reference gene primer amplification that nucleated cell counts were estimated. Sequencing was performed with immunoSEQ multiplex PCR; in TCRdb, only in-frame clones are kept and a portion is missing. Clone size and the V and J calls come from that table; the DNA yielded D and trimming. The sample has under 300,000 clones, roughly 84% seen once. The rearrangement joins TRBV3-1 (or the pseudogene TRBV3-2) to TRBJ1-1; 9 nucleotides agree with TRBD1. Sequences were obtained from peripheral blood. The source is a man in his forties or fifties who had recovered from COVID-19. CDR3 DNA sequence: TGTGCCAGCAGCCGGGGGACAGGGTGGGCTGAAGCTTTCTTT. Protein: CASSRGTGWAEAFF.